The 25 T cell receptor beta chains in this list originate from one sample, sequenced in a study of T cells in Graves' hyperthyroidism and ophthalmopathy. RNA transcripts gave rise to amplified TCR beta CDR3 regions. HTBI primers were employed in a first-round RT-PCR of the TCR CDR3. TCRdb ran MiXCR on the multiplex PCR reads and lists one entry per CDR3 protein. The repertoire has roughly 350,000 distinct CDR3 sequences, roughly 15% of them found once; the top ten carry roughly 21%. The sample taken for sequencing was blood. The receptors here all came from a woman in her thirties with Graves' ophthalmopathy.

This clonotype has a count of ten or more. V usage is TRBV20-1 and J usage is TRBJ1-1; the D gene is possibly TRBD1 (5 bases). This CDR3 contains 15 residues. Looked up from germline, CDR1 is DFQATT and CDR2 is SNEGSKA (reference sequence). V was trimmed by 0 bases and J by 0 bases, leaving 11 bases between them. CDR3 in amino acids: CSARDKGRMNTEAFF. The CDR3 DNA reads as TGCAGTGCTAGAGATAAGGGGCGAATGAACACTGAAGCTTTCTTT.

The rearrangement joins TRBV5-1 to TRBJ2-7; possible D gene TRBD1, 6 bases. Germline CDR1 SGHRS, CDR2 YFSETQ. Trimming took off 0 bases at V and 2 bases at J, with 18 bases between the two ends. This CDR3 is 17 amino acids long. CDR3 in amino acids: CASSLAPGDRPAYEQYF. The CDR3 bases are TGCGCCAGCAGCTTGGCCCCTGGTGACAGGCCAGCCTACGAGCAGTACTTC.

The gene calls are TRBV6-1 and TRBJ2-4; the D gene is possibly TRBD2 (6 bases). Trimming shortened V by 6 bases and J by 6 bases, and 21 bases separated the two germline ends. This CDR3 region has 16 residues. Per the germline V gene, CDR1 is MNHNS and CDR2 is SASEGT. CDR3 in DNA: TGTGCCAGCAGCCCAGCCGGGGGACCCCTTGGAAACATTCAGTACTTC. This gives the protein CASSPAGGPLGNIQYF.

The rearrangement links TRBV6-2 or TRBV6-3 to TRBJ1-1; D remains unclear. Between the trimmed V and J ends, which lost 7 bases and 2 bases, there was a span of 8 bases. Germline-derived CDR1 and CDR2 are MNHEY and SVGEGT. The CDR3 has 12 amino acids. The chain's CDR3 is CASTQFNTEAFF. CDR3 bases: TGTGCCAGCACACAATTCAACACTGAAGCTTTCTTT.

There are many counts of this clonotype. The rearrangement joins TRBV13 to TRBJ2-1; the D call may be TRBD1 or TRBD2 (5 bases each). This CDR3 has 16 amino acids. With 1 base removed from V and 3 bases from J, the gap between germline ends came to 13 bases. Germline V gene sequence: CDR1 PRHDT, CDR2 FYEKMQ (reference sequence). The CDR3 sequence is CASSLAGALVYNEQFF. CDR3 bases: TGTGCCAGCAGCTTAGCCGGGGCGTTGGTCTACAATGAGCAGTTCTTC.

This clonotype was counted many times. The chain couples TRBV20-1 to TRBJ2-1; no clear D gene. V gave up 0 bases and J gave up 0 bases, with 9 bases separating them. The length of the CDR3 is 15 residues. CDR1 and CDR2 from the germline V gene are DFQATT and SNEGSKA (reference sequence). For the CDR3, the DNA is TGCAGTGCTAGAGACAGGACCCGCTCCTACAATGAGCAGTTCTTC. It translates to CSARDRTRSYNEQFF.

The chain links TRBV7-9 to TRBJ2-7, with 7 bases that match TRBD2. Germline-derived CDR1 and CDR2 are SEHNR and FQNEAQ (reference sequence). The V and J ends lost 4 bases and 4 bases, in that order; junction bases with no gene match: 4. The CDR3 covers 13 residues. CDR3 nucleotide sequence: TGTGCCAGCAGCTGGGGGGGGAAATACGAGCAGTACTTC. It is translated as CASSWGGKYEQYF.

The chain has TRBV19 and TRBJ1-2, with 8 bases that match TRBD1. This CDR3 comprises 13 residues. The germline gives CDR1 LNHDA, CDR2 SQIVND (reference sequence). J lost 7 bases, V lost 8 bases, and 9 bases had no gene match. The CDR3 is CASSPDRAGGYTF. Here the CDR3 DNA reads TGTGCCAGTTCACCGGACAGGGCGGGTGGCTACACCTTC.

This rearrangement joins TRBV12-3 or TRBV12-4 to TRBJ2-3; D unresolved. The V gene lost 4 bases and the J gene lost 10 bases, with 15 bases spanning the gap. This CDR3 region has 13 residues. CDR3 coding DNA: TGTGCCAGCAGTTCACAATTTACGGGTGCGCAGTATTTT. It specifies CASSSQFTGAQYF.

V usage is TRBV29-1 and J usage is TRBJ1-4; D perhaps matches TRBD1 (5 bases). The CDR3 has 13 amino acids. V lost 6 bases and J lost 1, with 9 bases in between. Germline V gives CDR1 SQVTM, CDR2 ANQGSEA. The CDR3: CSVPGLTNEKLFF. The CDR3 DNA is TGCAGCGTCCCGGGGCTAACTAATGAAAAACTGTTTTTT.

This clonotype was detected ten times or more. The CDR3 protein is CSARGVRAYEQYF. As DNA, the CDR3 is TGCAGTGCTAGGGGGGTTCGCGCCTACGAGCAGTACTTC. The chain recombines TRBV20-1 with TRBJ2-7; D might be TRBD1 or TRBD2, each matching 5 bases. The CDR3 spans 13 residues. CDR1 is DFQATT, CDR2 SNEGSKA, per germline (reference sequence). Deletions cut 3 bases from V and 2 bases from J, with 11 bases between.

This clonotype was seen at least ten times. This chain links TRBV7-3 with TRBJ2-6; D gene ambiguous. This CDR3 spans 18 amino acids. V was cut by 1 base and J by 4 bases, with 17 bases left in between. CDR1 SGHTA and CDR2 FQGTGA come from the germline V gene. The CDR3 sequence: CASSLRQKFGSGANVLTF. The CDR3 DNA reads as TGTGCCAGCAGCTTAAGGCAGAAGTTTGGGTCCGGGGCCAACGTCCTGACTTTC.

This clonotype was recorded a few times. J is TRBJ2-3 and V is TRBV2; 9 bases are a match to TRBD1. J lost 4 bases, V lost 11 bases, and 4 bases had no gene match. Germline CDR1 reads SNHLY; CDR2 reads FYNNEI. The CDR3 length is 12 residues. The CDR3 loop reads CAGGQGPDTQYF. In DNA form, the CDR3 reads TGTGCCGGGGGACAGGGCCCAGATACGCAGTATTTT.

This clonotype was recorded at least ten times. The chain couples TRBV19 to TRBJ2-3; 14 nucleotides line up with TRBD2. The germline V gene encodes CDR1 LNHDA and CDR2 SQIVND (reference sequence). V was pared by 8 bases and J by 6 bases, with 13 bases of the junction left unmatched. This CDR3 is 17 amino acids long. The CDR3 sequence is CASEDGTSGGLRDTQYF. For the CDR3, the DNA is TGTGCCAGTGAAGACGGGACTAGCGGGGGACTACGGGATACGCAGTATTTT.

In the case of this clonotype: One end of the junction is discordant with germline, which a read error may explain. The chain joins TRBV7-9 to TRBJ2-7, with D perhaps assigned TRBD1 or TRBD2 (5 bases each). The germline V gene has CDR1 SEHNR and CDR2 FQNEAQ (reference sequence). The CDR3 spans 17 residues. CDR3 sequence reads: CASSLALDQGSHYEQYF. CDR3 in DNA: TGTGCCAGCAGCCTAGCACTCGACCAGGGTAGCCATTACGAGCAGTACTTC.

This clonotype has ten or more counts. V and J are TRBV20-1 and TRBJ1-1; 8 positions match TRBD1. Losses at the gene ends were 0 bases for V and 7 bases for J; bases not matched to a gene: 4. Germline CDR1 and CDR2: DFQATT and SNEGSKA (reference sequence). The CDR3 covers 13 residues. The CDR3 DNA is TGCAGTGCTAGAGAACAGGGGGAGGGTGAAGCTTTCTTT. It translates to CSAREQGEGEAFF.

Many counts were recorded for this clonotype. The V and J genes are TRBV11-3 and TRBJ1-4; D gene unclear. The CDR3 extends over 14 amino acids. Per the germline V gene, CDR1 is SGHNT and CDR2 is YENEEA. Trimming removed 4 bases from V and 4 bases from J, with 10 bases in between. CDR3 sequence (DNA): TGTGCCAGCAGCTGGACCGATGATAATGAAAAACTGTTTTTT. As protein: CASSWTDDNEKLFF. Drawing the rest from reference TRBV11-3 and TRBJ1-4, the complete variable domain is EAGVVQSPRYKIIEKKQPVAFWCNPISGHNTLYWYLQNLGQGPELLIRYENEEAVDDSQLPKDRFSAERLKGVDSTLKIQPAELGDSAVYLCASSWTDDNEKLFFGSGTQLSVL.

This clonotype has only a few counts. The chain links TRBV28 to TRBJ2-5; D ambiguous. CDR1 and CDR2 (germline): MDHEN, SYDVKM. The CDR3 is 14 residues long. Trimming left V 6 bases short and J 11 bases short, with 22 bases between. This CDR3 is CASSPPRVRGRQYF. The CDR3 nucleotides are TGTGCCAGCAGCCCCCCAAGGGTGCGCGGACGTCAGTACTTC.

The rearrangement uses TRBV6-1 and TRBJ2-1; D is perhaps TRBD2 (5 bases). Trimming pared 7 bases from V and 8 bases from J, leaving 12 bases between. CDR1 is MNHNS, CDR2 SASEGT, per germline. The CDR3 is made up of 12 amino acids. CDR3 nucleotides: TGTGCCAGCACCCCGGGGAGCTATGAGCAGTTCTTC. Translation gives CASTPGSYEQFF.

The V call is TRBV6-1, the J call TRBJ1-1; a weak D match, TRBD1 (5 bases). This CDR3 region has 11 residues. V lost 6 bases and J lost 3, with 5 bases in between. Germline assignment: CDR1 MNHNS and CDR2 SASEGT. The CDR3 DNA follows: TGTGCCAGCAGAGGGGACACTGAAGCTTTCTTT. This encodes CASRGDTEAFF.

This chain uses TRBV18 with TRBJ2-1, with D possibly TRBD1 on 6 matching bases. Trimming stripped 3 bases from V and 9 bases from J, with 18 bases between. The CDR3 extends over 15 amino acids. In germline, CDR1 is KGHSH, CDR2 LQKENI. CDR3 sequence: CASSPNFLADSEQFF. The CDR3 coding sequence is TGTGCCAGCTCACCGAACTTTTTGGCGGACAGTGAGCAGTTCTTC.

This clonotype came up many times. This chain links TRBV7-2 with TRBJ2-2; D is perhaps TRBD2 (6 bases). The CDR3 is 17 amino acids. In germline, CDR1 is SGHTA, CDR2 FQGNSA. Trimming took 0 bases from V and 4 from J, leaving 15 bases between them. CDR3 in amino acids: CASSLAHRLGGTGELFF. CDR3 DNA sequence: TGTGCCAGCAGCTTAGCCCACCGGCTCGGGGGCACCGGGGAGCTGTTTTTT.

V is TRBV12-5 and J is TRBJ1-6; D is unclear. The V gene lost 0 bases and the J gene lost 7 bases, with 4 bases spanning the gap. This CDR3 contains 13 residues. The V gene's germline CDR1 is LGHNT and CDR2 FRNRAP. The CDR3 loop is CASGLVGNSPLHF. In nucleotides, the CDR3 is TGTGCTAGTGGTTTGGTAGGGAATTCACCCCTCCACTTT. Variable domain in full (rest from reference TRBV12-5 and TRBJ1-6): DARVTQTPRHKVTEMGQEVTMRCQPILGHNTVFWYRQTMMQGLELLAYFRNRAPLDDSGMPKDRFSAEMPDATLATLKIQPSEPRDSAVYFCASGLVGNSPLHFGNGTRLTVT.

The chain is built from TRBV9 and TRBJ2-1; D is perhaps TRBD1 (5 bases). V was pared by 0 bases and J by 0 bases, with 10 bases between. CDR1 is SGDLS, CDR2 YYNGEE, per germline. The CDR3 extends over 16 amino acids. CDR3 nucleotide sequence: TGTGCCAGCAGCGTAGGGGGCGGAAGCTCCTACAATGAGCAGTTCTTC. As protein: CASSVGGGSSYNEQFF.

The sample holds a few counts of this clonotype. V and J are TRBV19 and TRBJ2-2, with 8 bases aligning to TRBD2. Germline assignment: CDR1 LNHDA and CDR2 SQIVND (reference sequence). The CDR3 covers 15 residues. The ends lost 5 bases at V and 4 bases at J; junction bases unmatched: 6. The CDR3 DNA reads TGTGCCAGTAGTTCCGGGGGGGCCTTCACCGGGGAGCTGTTTTTT. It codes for CASSSGGAFTGELFF.